This record looks at one TCR beta chain sequence and its context. This record comes from a study of cytomegalovirus exposure and HLA in healthy donors. This PCR relied on a set of 60 Vbeta primers and 13 Jbeta primers. Data came from immunoSEQ multiplex PCR; TCRdb stores just in-frame clones and leaves some out. The sample's table shows approximately 110,000 clones. Germline V gives CDR1 MNHNS, CDR2 SASEGT. The CDR3 is made up of 14 amino acids. Unmatched junction bases numbered 8, after V lost 8 bases and J lost 6 bases. The clonotype comes from a middle-aged man in good health and CMV-seronegative. The chain is built from TRBV6-1 and TRBJ1-1, with 11 bases matching TRBD1. The sequencing sample was made of PBMCs. The CDR3 sequence: CASLWTGGSAEAFF. CDR3 sequence (DNA): TGTGCCAGCCTTTGGACAGGGGGCAGCGCTGAAGCTTTCTTT.